This T cell receptor (beta chain) was recovered during a study of T-cell memory formation after mild COVID-19. Findings and caveats of the study: Second-wave clones peaking on day 37 lacked confirmed SARS-CoV-2 specificity. Contracting clones, day 15 to 85, had balanced CD4/CD8, and later expanders favored CD4+.

The authors produced TCR alpha and TCR beta cDNA libraries with sample barcodes and UMIs by 5'RACE using constant-segment primers. TCRdb reprocessed the 5' RACE reads via MiXCR and lists one record per CDR3 protein. The sample has roughly 510,000 distinct CDR3 sequences, 15% to 20% seen once. Turning to this clonotype: The antigen is undetermined.

The sequenced material came from PBMCs or a T cell subset sorted from them (not recorded which). This sequence originates from an adult woman who had mild COVID-19 (a few samples of this study predate the infection). Cell type and time point are not known.

In DNA, the CDR3 is TGCAGCGTTGATCCTGGCCAGGGCGAGCAGTACTTC. Its protein product is CSVDPGQGEQYF. The chain joins TRBV29-1 to TRBJ2-7, with D tentatively TRBD1 (5 bases). Germline loops: CDR1 SQVTM, CDR2 ANQGSEA. The CDR3 consists of 12 residues. Trimming shortened V by 3 bases and J by 6 bases, and 12 bases separated the two germline ends.